This T cell receptor beta chain was sequenced for a study of CD8 T cells in ankylosing spondylitis. Study-wide results and caveats: Disease-associated clones were reportedly significantly overrepresented in matched ankylosing spondylitis synovial fluid. A TCR beta motif of 8 or 9 highly homologous variants appeared characteristic of ankylosing spondylitis blood.

On this clonotype: The target antigen is unknown.

The authors made TCR beta libraries by quantitative 5'-RACE with molecular barcodes. TCRdb ran MiXCR on the 5' RACE reads and lists one entry per CDR3 protein. The data contain about 220,000 distinct CDR3 sequences, 20% to 30% of them singletons. The V and J ends lost 9 bases and 3 bases, in that order; junction bases with no gene match: 6. Germline lookup yields CDR1 MRHNA and CDR2 SNTAGT. The CDR3 is 14 residues long. The source is a male donor with ankylosing spondylitis or in good health (not recorded which). The J gene is TRBJ2-1, the V gene TRBV6-4; the match to TRBD2 covers 9 bases. The sequencing sample was made of blood, either unsorted or a sorted T cell fraction (not recorded which). The CDR3 spells CARPTSGYYNEQFF. In DNA form, the CDR3 reads TGTGCCAGGCCGACTAGCGGCTACTACAATGAGCAGTTCTTC.